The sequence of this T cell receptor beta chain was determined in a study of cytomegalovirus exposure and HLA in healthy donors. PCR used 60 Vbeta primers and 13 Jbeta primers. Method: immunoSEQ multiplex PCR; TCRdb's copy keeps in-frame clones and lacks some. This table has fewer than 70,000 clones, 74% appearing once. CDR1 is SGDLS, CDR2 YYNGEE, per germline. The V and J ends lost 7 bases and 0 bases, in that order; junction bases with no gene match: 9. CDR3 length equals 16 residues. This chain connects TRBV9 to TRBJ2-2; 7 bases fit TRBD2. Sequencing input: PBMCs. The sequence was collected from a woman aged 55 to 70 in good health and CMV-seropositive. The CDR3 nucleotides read TGTGCCAGCGATCCCTCCGGGGGGTCGAACACCGGGGAGCTGTTTTTT. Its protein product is CASDPSGGSNTGELFF. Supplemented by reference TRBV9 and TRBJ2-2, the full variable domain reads DSGVTQTPKHLITATGQRVTLRCSPRSGDLSVYWYQQSLDQGLQFLIQYYNGEERAKGNILERFSAQQFPDLHSELNLSSLELGDSALYFCASDPSGGSNTGELFFGEGSRLTVL.